The clone carrying this T cell receptor beta chain was recorded at least ten times. CDR3 length: 16 amino acids. V gave up 5 bases and J gave up 0 bases, with 14 bases separating them. The V gene's germline CDR1 is MDHEN and CDR2 SYDVKM. Time point given: pre-sensitization, week 0. Described treatment: therapeutic diphenylcyclopropenone sensitization with weekly scalp DPC. The sample originates from a study of human T cells and chemical hapten exposure. Overall study context: Weekly scalp doses of diphenylcyclopropenone were given to patients during the roughly 25-week study.

One entry per CDR3 protein, called by TCRdb with MiXCR from the RACE reads. Seen here are some 360,000 distinct CDR3 sequences, 4.5% to 5.5% observed once, and the top ten hold around 2.6%. This sequence originates from a woman aged 45-65 years with alopecia areata. Some clones in this sample may be carry-over from other donors' samples. The sample was whole blood, taken in connection with sensitization to the hapten diphenylcyclopropenone (DPC). The chain links TRBV28 to TRBJ2-1; D not resolved. The CDR3 bases are TGTGCCAGCAGTGAGGTCACAAGTAGCTCCTACAATGAGCAGTTCTTC. Amino acids: CASSEVTSSSYNEQFF.